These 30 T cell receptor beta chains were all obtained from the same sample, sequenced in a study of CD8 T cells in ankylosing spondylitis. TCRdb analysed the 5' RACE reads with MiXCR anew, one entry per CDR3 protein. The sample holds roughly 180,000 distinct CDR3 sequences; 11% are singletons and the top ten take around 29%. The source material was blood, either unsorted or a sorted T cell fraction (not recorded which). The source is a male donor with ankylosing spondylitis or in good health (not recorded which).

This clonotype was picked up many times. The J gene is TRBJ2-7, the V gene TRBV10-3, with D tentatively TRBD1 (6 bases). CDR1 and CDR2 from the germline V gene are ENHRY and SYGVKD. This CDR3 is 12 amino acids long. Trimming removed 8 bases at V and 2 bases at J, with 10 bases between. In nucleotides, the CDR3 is TGTGCCATCCGGACAGCTACCTACGAGCAGTACTTC. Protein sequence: CAIRTATYEQYF.

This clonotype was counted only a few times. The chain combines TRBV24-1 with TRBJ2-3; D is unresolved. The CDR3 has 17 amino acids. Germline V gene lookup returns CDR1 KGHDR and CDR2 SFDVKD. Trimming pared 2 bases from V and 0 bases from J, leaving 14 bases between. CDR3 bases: TGTGCCACCAGTGATTCACGGACGGGTGCCAGCACAGATACGCAGTATTTT. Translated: CATSDSRTGASTDTQYF.

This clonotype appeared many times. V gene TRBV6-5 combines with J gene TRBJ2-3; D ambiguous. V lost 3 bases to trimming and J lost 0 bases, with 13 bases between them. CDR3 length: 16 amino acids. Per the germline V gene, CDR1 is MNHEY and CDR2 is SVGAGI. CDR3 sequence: CASSYVPPTSTDTQYF. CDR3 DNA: TGTGCCAGCAGTTATGTTCCCCCAACTAGCACAGATACGCAGTATTTT.

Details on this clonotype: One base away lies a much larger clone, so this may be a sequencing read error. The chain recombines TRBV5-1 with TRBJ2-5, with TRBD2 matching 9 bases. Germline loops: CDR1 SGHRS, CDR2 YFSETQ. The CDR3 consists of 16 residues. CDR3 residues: CASRSWTSAAQEAQYF. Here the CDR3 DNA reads TGCGCCAGCAGATCTTGGACTAGCGCGGCTCAAGAGGCCCAGTACTTC.

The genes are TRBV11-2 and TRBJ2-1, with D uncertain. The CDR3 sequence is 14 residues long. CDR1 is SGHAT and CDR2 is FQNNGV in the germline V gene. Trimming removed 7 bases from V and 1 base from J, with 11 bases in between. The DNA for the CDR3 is TGTGCCAGCAACTCCTTTAGGTCCTACAATGAGCAGTTCTTC. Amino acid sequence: CASNSFRSYNEQFF. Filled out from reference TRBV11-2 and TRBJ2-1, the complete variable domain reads EAGVAQSPRYKIIEKRQSVAFWCNPISGHATLYWYQQILGQGPKLLIQFQNNGVVDDSQLPKDRFSAERLKGVDSTLKIQPAKLEDSAVYLCASNSFRSYNEQFFGPGTRLTVL.

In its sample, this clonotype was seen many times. CDR3 residues: CSVERGSIQYF. CDR3 nucleotides: TGCAGCGTTGAACGGGGGTCTATTCAGTACTTC. This chain joins TRBV29-1 and TRBJ2-4; D is possibly TRBD2 (6 bases). Germline V gives CDR1 SQVTM, CDR2 ANQGSEA. The V end was cut by 2 bases, the J end by 10 bases, with 9 bases between. This CDR3 contains 11 residues.

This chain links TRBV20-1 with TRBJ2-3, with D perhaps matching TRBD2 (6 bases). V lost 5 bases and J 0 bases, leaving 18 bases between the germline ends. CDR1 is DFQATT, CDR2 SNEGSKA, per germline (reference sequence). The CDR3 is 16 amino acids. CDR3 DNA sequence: TGCAGTGCTCAAGCTTTAGCGGCGAGAAGCACAGATACGCAGTATTTT. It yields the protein CSAQALAARSTDTQYF.

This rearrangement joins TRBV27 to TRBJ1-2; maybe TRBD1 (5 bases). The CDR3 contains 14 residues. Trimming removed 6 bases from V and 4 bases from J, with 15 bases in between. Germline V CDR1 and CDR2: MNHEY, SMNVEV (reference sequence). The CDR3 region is CASSAGDFTYGYTF. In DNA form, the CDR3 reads TGTGCCAGCAGCGCCGGGGACTTCACCTATGGCTACACCTTC.

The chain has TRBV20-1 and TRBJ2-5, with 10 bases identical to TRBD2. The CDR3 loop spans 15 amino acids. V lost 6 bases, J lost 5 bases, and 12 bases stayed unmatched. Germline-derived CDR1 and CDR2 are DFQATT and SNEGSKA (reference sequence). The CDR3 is CSAKQAGGPGETQYF. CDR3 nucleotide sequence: TGCAGTGCCAAGCAAGCGGGAGGGCCGGGGGAGACCCAGTACTTC.

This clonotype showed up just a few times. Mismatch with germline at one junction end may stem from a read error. The CDR3 spells CASSHRPRNRQGRSKEKLFF. CDR3 bases: TGTGCCAGCAGCCACCGACCCAGAAACCGACAGGGACGTTCTAAAGAAAAACTGTTTTTT. This sequence joins TRBV3-1 and TRBJ1-4, with TRBD1 matching 7 bases. CDR3 length equals 20 residues. Germline V lookup: CDR1 LGHDT, CDR2 YNNKEL (reference sequence). Looking up the rest from reference TRBV3-1 and TRBJ1-4 gives the full variable domain: DTAVSQTPKYLVTQMGNDKSIKCEQNLGHDTMYWYKQDSKKFLKIMFSYNNKELIINETVPNRFSPKSPDKAHLNLHINSLELGDSAVYFCASSHRPRNRQGRSKEKLFFGSGTQLSVL.

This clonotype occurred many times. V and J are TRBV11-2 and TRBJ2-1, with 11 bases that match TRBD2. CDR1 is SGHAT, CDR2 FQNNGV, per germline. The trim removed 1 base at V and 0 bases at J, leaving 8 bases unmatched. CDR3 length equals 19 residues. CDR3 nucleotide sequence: TGTGCCAGCAGCTTAGTCAGACTAGCGGGGCCTAGCTCCTACAATGAGCAGTTCTTC. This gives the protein CASSLVRLAGPSSYNEQFF.

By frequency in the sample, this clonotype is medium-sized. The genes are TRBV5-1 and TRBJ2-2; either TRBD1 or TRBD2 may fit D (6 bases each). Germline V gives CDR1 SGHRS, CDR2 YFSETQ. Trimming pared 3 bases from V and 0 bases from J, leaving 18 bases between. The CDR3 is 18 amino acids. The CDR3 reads CASSSTRGVSANTGELFF. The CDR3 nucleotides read TGCGCCAGCAGCTCGACAAGGGGGGTTTCCGCGAACACCGGGGAGCTGTTTTTT.

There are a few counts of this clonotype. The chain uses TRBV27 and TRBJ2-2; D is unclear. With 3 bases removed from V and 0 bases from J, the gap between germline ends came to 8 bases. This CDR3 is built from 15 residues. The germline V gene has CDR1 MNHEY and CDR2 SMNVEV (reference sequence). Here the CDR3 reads CASSFLNANTGELFF. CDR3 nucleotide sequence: TGTGCCAGCAGTTTTCTCAACGCGAACACCGGGGAGCTGTTTTTT.

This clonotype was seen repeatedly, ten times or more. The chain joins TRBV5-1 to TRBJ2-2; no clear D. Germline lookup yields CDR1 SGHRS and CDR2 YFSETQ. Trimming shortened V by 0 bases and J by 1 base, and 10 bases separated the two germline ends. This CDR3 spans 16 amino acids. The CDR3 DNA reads TGCGCCAGCAGCTTGGGGCTCGGGCTGAACACCGGGGAGCTGTTTTTT. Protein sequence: CASSLGLGLNTGELFF.

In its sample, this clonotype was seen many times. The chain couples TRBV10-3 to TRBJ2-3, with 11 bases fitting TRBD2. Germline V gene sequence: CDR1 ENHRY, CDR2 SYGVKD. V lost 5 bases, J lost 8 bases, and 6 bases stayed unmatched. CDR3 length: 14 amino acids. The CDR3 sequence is CAISPGTSGGTQYF. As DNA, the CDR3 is TGTGCCATCAGTCCGGGGACTAGCGGAGGTACGCAGTATTTT.

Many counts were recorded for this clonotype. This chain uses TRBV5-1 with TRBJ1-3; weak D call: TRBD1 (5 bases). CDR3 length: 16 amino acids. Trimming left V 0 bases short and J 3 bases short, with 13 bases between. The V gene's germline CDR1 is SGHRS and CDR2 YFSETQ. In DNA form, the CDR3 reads TGCGCCAGCAGCTTGGGGACTTGGGACCTTGGAAACACCATATATTTT. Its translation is CASSLGTWDLGNTIYF. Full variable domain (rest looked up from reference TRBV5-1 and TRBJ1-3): KAGVTQTPRYLIKTRGQQVTLSCSPISGHRSVSWYQQTPGQGLQFLFEYFSETQRNKGNFPGRFSGRQFSNSRSEMNVSTLELGDSALYLCASSLGTWDLGNTIYFGEGSWLTVV.

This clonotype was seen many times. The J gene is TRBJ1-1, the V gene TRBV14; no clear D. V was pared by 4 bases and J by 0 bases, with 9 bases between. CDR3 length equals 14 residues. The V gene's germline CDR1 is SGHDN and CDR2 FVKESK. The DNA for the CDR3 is TGTGCCAGCAGCCCGCTGATGTTGAACACTGAAGCTTTCTTT. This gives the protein CASSPLMLNTEAFF.

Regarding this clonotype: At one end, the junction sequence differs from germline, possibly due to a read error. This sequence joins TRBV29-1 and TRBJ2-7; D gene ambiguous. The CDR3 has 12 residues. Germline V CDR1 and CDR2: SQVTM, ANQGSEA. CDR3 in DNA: TGCAGCGTTAAAGAAGTAGGGCAGACGCAGTACTTC. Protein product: CSVKEVGQTQYF.

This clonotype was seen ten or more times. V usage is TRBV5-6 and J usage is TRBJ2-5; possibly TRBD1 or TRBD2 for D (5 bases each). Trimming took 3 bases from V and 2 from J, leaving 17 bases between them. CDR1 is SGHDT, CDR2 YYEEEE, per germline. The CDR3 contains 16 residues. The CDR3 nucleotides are TGTGCCAGCAGCTCACAGGTTTGGGAGACACAAGAGACCCAGTACTTC. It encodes CASSSQVWETQETQYF. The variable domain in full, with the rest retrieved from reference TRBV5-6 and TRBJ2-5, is DAGVTQSPTHLIKTRGQQVTLRCSPKSGHDTVSWYQQALGQGPQFIFQYYEEEERQRGNFPDRFSGHQFPNYSSELNVNALLLGDSALYLCASSSQVWETQETQYFGPGTRLLVL.

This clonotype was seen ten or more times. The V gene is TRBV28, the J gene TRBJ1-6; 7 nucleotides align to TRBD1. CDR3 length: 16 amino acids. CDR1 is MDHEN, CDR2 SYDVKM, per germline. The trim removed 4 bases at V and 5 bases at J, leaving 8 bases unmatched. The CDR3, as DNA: TGTGCCAGCAGTTCAGAGGAGGACAGGAATAATTCACCCCTCCACTTT. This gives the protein CASSSEEDRNNSPLHF.

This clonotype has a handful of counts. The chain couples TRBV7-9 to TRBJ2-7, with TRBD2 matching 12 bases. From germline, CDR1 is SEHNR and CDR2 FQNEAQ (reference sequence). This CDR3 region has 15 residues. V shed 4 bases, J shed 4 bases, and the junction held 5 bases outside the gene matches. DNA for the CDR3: TGTGCCAGCAGCTCCCTAGCGGGAGGGGGATACGAGCAGTACTTC. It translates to CASSSLAGGGYEQYF.

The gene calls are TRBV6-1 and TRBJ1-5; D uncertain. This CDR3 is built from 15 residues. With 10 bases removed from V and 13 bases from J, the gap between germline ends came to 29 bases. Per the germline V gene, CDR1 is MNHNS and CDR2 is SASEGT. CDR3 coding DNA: TGTGCCACCGCGGACGGCCTTCATAGCAATCAGCTACAGCATTTT. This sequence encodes CATADGLHSNQLQHF.

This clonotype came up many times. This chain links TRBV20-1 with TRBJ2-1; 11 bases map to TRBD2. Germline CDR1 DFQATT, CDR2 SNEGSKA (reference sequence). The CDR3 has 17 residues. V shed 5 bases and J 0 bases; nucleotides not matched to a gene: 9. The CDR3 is CSAHSTLAGGSYNEQFF. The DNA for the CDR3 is TGCAGTGCTCACTCTACCCTAGCGGGAGGCTCCTACAATGAGCAGTTCTTC.

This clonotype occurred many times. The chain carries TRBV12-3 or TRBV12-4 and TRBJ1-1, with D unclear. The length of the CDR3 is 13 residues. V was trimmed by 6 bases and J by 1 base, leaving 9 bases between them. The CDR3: CASRPGENTEAFF. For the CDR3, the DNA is TGTGCCAGCAGACCCGGGGAGAACACTGAAGCTTTCTTT.

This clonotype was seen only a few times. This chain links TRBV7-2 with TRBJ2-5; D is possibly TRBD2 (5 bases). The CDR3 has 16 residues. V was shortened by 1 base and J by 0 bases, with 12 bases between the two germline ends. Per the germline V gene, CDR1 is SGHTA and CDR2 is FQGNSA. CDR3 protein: CASSLVHRTYQETQYF. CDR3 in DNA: TGTGCCAGCAGCTTAGTGCATCGGACTTACCAAGAGACCCAGTACTTC.

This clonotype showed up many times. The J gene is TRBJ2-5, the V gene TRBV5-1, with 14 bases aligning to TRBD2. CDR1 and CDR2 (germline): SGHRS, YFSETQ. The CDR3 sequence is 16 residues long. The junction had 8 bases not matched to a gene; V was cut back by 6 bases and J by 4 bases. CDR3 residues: CASTSGLAGDAETQYF. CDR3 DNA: TGCGCCAGCACCTCGGGACTAGCGGGAGACGCAGAGACCCAGTACTTC.

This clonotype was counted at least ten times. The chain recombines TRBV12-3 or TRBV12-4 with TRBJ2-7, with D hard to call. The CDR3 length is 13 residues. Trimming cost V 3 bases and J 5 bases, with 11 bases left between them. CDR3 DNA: TGTGCCAGCAGTTTTGGCGTGGTGCACGAGCAGTACTTC. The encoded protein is CASSFGVVHEQYF.

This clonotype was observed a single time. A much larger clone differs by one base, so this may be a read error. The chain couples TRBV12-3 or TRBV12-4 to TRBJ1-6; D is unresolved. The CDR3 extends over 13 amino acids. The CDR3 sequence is CTSSISYNSPLHF. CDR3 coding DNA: TGTACCAGCTCGATCTCCTATAATTCACCCCTCCACTTT.

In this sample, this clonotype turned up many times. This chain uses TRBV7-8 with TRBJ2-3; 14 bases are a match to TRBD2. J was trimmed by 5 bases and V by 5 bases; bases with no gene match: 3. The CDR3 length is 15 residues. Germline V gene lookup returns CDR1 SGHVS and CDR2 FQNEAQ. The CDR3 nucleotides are TGTGCCAGCAGCCCGACTAGCGGGGGGGGAGATACGCAGTATTTT. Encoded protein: CASSPTSGGGDTQYF.

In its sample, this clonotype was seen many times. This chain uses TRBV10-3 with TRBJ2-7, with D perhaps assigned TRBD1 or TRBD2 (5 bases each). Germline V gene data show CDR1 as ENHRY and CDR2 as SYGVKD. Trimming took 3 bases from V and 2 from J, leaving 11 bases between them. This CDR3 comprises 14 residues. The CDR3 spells CAISEPGRTYEQYF. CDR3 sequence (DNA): TGTGCCATCAGTGAACCGGGACGGACCTACGAGCAGTACTTC.